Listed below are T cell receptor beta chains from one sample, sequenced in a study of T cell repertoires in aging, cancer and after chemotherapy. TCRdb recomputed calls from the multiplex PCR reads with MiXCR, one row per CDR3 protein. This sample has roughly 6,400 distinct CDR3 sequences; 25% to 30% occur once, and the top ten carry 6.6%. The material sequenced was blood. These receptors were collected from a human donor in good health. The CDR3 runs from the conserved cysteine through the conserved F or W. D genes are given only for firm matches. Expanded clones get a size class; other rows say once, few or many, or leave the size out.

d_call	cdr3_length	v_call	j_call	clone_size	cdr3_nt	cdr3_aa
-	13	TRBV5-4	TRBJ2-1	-	TGTGCCAGCAGCTTGTTTGGGGCAGGTGAGCAGTTCTTC	CASSLFGAGEQFF
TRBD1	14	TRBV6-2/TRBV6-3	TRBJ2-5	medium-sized	TGTGCCAGCAGTGGGACAGGGGGCGTAGAGACCCAGTACTTC	CASSGTGGVETQYF
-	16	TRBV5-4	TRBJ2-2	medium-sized	TGTGCCAGCAGCCGTAGGGTCCTGGCTAACACCGGGGAGCTGTTTTTT	CASSRRVLANTGELFF
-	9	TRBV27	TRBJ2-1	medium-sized	TGTGCCACCTACAATGAGCAGTTCTTC	CATYNEQFF
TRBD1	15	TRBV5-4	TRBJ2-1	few	TGTGCCAGCAGCCCCGGTGGGGACAGGTACAATGAGCAGTTCTTC	CASSPGGDRYNEQFF
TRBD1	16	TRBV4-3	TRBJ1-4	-	TGCGCCAGCAGCCAGGCACCGGGACAGGGTTATGAAAAACTGTTTTTT	CASSQAPGQGYEKLFF
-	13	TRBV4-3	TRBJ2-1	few	TGCGCCAGCAGCCAAGAATTGGGGATCGTACAGTTCTTC	CASSQELGIVQFF
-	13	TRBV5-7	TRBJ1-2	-	TGTGCCAGCGAAGGACAGTGGGGTTATGGCTACACCTTC	CASEGQWGYGYTF
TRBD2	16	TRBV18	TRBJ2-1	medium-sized	TGTGCCAGCTCACCACCAGGACTAGCTCCCCCCGATGAGCAGTTCTTC	CASSPPGLAPPDEQFF
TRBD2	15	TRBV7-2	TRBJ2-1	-	TGTGCCAGCAGCAAACTAGCGGGAGTCTACAATGAGCAGTTCTTC	CASSKLAGVYNEQFF
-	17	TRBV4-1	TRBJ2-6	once	TGCGCCAGCAGTTATACTGCCAGGGAGGCTGGGGCCAACGTCCTGACTTTC	CASSYTAREAGANVLTF
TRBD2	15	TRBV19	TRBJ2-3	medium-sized	TGTGCCAGTAGTATGGCGGGGGGGAGCACAGATACGCAGTATTTT	CASSMAGGSTDTQYF
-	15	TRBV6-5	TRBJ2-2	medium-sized	TGTGCCAGCAGGGCGGGACAGTTTGACACCGGGGAGCTGTTTTTT	CASRAGQFDTGELFF
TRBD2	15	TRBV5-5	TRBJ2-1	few	TGTGCCAGCAGCTTCCGTAGCGGGGGGGACAATGAGCAGTTCTTC	CASSFRSGGDNEQFF
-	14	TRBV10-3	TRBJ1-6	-	TGTGCCATCAGTGAGCCTACAGAGAATTCACCCCTCCACTTT	CAISEPTENSPLHF
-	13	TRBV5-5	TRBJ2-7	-	TGTGCCAGCAGCGGTGGGTCGTGGTACGTGCAGTACTTC	CASSGGSWYVQYF
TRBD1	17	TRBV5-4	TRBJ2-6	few	TGTGCCAGCAGCTTGGCGACAGGGGGGAGAGGGGCCAACGTCCTGACTTTC	CASSLATGGRGANVLTF
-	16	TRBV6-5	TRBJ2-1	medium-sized	TGTGCCAGCAGCCGGATTGGGGGGCGGGGGTACAATGAGCAGTTCTTC	CASSRIGGRGYNEQFF
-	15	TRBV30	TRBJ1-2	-	TGTGCCTGGAGTCGCGAACAAAGAGCTAACTATGGCTACACCTTC	CAWSREQRANYGYTF
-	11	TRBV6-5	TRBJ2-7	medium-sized	TGTGCCAGCAGAGGGCCTGGCGAGCAGTACTTC	CASRGPGEQYF
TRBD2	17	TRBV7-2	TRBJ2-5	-	TGTGCCAGCAGCTTAGGTGGTAGCGGGGGAGTCCAAGAGACCCAGTACTTC	CASSLGGSGGVQETQYF
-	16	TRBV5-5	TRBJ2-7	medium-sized	TGTGCCAGCAGCTCTATAGGTCGAGAAAAGGACTACGAGCAGTACTTC	CASSSIGREKDYEQYF
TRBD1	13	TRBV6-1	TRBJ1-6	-	TGTGCCAGCAAAACAGGGGATAATTCACCCCTCCACTTT	CASKTGDNSPLHF
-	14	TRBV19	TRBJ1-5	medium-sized	TGTGCCAGTAGTCCGACAGTAGAGGGTCAGCCCCAGCATTTT	CASSPTVEGQPQHF
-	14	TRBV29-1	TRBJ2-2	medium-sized	TGCAGCGTTGCATGGCCTGGCGGCACCGGGGAGCTGTTTTTT	CSVAWPGGTGELFF
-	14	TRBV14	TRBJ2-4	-	TGTGCCAGCAGCCAGTCCGGTAACAAAAACATTCAGTACTTC	CASSQSGNKNIQYF
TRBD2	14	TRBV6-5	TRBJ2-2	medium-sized	TGTGCCAGCAGTCGGGGGGGGAACACCGGGGAGCTGTTTTTT	CASSRGGNTGELFF
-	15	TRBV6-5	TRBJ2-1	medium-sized	TGTGCCAGCAGTTACGAGGGGCCAACCTACAATGAGCAGTTCTTC	CASSYEGPTYNEQFF
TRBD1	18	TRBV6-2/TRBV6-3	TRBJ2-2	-	TGTGCCAGCAGTTTAAGGGCCGGACAGGGTCTAAACACCGGGGAGCTGTTTTTT	CASSLRAGQGLNTGELFF
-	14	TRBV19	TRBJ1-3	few	TGTGCCAGTAGGTTCGCGTCAGGAGGAAACACCATATATTTT	CASRFASGGNTIYF
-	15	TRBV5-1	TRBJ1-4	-	TGCGCCAGCAGCCCCCGGGACGGCGGGAGCGAAAAACTGTTTTTT	CASSPRDGGSEKLFF
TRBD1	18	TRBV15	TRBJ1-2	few	TGTGCCACCAGCAGAGACCGGGACAGGGGGCAAGATAACTATGGCTACACCTTC	CATSRDRDRGQDNYGYTF
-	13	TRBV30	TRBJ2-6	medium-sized	TGTGCCTGGAGTCGCCGGAGGGCCAACGTCCTGACTTTC	CAWSRRRANVLTF
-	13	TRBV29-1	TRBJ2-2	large	TGCAGCGTCAACCGGGACGGGGCCGGGGAGCTGTTTTTT	CSVNRDGAGELFF
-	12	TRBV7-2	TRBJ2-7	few	TGTGCCAGCAGCTTAGTGGACTACGAGCAGTACTTC	CASSLVDYEQYF
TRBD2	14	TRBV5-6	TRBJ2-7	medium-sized	TGTGCCAGCAGCACGGGACTAGCGACCTACGAGCAGTACTTC	CASSTGLATYEQYF
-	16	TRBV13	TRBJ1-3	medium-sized	TGTGCCAGCAGCCTACCTCGGGGGGCATCAGGAAACACCATATATTTT	CASSLPRGASGNTIYF
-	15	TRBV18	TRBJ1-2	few	TGTGCCAGCTCACCAGAACGGGGGACACTCTATGGCTACACCTTC	CASSPERGTLYGYTF
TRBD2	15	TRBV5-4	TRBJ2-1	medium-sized	TGTGCCAGCAGTTCGACTAGCAACCCCTACAATGAGCAGTTCTTC	CASSSTSNPYNEQFF
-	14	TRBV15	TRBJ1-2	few	TGTGCCACCAGCAGTGCCGTCCGGCAGTATGGCTACACCTTC	CATSSAVRQYGYTF
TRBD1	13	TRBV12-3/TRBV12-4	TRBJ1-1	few	TGTGCCAGCACTTCCTACAGGGGGCTCGGGGCTTTCTTT	CASTSYRGLGAFF
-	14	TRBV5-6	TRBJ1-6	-	TGTGCCAGCAGCTTGGTAGGGCGAGATTCACCCCTCCACTTT	CASSLVGRDSPLHF
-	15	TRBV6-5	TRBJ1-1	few	TGTGCCAGCAGTAGGAACGGCGGGGGGGGCACTGAAGCTTTCTTT	CASSRNGGGGTEAFF
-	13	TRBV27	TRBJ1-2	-	TGTGCCAGCAGTTTTACGGGAAACTATGGCTACACCTTC	CASSFTGNYGYTF
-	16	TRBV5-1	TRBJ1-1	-	TGCGCCAGCAGCTCGCACCCAACAATCAGGAACACTGAAGCTTTCTTT	CASSSHPTIRNTEAFF
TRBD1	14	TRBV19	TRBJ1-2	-	TGTGCCAGTAGCCACCGGACAGGGGGCTATGGCTACACCTTC	CASSHRTGGYGYTF
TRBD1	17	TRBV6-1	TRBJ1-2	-	TGTGCCAGCAGTCAAGGGACAGGGTTAAGCTCTTCCTATGGCTACACCTTC	CASSQGTGLSSSYGYTF
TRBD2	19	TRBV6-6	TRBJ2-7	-	TGTGCCAGAAGTTACTTCGTAGGAGGGCCTAGCGGCACCAGCTACGAGCAGTACTTC	CARSYFVGGPSGTSYEQYF
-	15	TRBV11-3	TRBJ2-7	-	TGTGCCAGCAGCGCTGGAGGCTCGCGGAGGTACGAGCAGTACTTC	CASSAGGSRRYEQYF
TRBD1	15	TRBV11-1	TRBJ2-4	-	TGTGCCAGCAGCTTAGAACAGGGGGTCTTGAACATTCAGTACTTC	CASSLEQGVLNIQYF
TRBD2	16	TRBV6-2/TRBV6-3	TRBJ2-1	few	TGTGCCAGCAGTTACGTAGCGGGAGAGGGGGATAATGAGCAGTTCTTC	CASSYVAGEGDNEQFF
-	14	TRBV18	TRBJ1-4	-	TGTGCCAGCTCACCAACAGGACCTAATGAAAAACGGTTTTTT	CASSPTGPNEKRFF
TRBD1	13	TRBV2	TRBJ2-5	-	TGTGCCAGCAATAGGGACAGGGTAGAGACCCAGTACTTC	CASNRDRVETQYF
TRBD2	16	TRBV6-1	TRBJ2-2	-	TGTGCCAGCAGTTACACAACGGGAGGAGGGACCGGGGAGCTGTTTTTT	CASSYTTGGGTGELFF
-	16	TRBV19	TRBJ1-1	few	TGTGCCAGTAGTATAGGGGGGGCGACAGCGAACACTGAAGCTTTCTTT	CASSIGGATANTEAFF
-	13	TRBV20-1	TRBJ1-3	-	TGCAGTGCCCCCCTCAGCTCTGGAAACACCATATATTTT	CSAPLSSGNTIYF
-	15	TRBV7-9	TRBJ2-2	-	TGTGCCAGCAGCTTAGGCACAGCTGCGAGCGGGGAGCTGTTTTTT	CASSLGTAASGELFF